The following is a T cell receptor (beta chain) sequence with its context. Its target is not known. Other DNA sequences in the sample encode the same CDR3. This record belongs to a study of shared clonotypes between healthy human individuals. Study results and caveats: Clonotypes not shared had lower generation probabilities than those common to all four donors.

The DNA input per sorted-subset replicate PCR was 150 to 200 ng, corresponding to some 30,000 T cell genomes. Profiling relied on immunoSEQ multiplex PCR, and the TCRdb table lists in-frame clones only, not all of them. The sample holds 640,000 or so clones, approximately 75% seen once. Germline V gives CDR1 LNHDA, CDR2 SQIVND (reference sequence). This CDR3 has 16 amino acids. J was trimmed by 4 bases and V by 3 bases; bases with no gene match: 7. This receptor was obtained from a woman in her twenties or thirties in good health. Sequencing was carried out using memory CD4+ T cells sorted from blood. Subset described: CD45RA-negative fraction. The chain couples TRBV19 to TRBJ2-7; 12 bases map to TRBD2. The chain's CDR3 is CASSIGLAGGPYEQYF. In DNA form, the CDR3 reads TGTGCCAGTAGTATTGGGCTAGCGGGAGGGCCTTACGAGCAGTACTTC.